This T cell receptor beta chain was identified during a study of T cells after yellow fever vaccination. Study details: Preparation used SMART-Seq v4 Ultra Low Input for the low-cell-number fractions. Broader study findings: One caveat is that FACS-sorted repertoires could contain abundant clonotypes contaminating from the bulk population.

TCRdb independently ran MiXCR on the 5' RACE reads; one entry per CDR3 protein. The sample holds 200,000 or so distinct CDR3 sequences, 6.5% to 7.5% seen once. Trimming took off 6 bases at V and 0 bases at J, with 11 bases between the two ends. The CDR3 runs 15 residues. Notes on this clonotype: Its antigen remains unidentified.

The rearrangement links TRBV12-3 or TRBV12-4 to TRBJ2-2, with a weak D call TRBD1 (6 bases). The TCR sequence derives from a man in his thirties or forties who received the YFV17D yellow fever vaccine. Here the sequenced sample was CD4+ T cells sorted from PBMCs, taken on the day of the yellow fever booster vaccination. The CDR3 coding sequence is TGTGCCAGCAGCCCGGGACATTCGAACACCGGGGAGCTGTTTTTT. It codes for CASSPGHSNTGELFF.